The 4 T cell receptor beta chains given below trace back to one sample, sequenced in a study of post-analysis software for immune sequencing data. Study outcomes and limitations: Higher frequency in patients than in controls was seen for roughly 5 TRBV segments, with TRBV5-6, TRBV5-1 and TRBV20-1 among them.

Incorporated into the TCR beta cDNA libraries were unique molecular identifiers, which served to reduce PCR and sequencing biases. A single record per CDR3 protein comes from TCRdb applying MiXCR to the PCR reads. The sample lists 400,000 to 500,000 distinct CDR3 sequences, 30% to 45% occurring once. These receptors are not linked to any known antigen. The specimen sequenced was blood. The receptors derive from a girl aged 2 to 9 with multiple sclerosis.

The sample holds one count of this clonotype. Compared with germline, one end of the junction differs, possibly owing to a read error. The rearrangement links TRBV10-1 to TRBJ2-5; the match to TRBD1 covers 9 bases. Germline V gives CDR1 WNHNN, CDR2 SYGVQD (reference sequence). CDR3 size: 13 residues. CDR3 in amino acids: CVSSDRGSQTQYF. CDR3 DNA sequence: TGCGTCAGCAGTGACAGGGGGTCGCAGACCCAGTACTTC.

This chain connects TRBV29-1 to TRBJ2-1; 7 nucleotides match TRBD2. V was pared by 7 bases and J by 0 bases, with 6 bases of the junction left unmatched. In germline, CDR1 is SQVTM, CDR2 ANQGSEA. This CDR3 is 14 amino acids long. CDR3: CSAELATSYNEQFF. The CDR3, as DNA: TGCAGCGCCGAACTAGCGACCTCCTACAATGAGCAGTTCTTC.

V usage is TRBV5-1 and J usage is TRBJ2-2, with a tentative D call TRBD1 (6 bases). V dropped 5 bases and J dropped 1 base, with 15 bases sitting between them. The CDR3 length is 16 residues. Per the germline V gene, CDR1 is SGHRS and CDR2 is YFSETQ. The CDR3 DNA reads TGCGCCAGCAGTGCCGCTGGGGGCGGGAACACCGGGGAGCTGTTTTTT. Amino acid sequence: CASSAAGGGNTGELFF. The full variable domain, rest sourced from reference TRBV5-1 and TRBJ2-2, is KAGVTQTPRYLIKTRGQQVTLSCSPISGHRSVSWYQQTPGQGLQFLFEYFSETQRNKGNFPGRFSGRQFSNSRSEMNVSTLELGDSALYLCASSAAGGGNTGELFFGEGSRLTVL.

In DNA, the CDR3 is TGTGCCAGCAGTGGGTATGAGCAGTTCTTC. Translation: CASSGYEQFF. The gene calls are TRBV11-2 and TRBJ2-1; D gene ambiguous. V shed 6 bases and J shed 8 bases, with 5 bases lying between them. There are 10 residues in the CDR3. Germline CDR1 reads SGHAT; CDR2 reads FQNNGV. Filled out from reference TRBV11-2 and TRBJ2-1, the complete variable domain reads EAGVAQSPRYKIIEKRQSVAFWCNPISGHATLYWYQQILGQGPKLLIQFQNNGVVDDSQLPKDRFSAERLKGVDSTLKIQPAKLEDSAVYLCASSGYEQFFGPGTRLTVL.